These 28 T cell receptor beta chains share one sample of origin, sequenced in a study of blood T cell repertoires in COVID-19. The table came from immunoSEQ multiplex PCR; TCRdb's copy has only in-frame clones and leaves some out. The data hold fewer than 250,000 clones, with 80% to 85% observed a single time. The sequencing input was peripheral blood. These receptor sequences come from an elderly woman with COVID-19, enrolled during active disease.

This chain connects TRBV27 to TRBJ2-3, with 7 bases identical to TRBD2. The germline V gene has CDR1 MNHEY and CDR2 SMNVEV (reference sequence). The CDR3 sequence is 16 residues long. With 0 bases clipped from V and 1 base from J, the junction kept 4 bases outside the gene matches. CDR3 sequence (DNA): TGTGCCAGCAGTTTATCGAAGGCGGGAGGCACAGATACGCAGTATTTT. As protein: CASSLSKAGGTDTQYF.

V usage is TRBV6-5 and J usage is TRBJ2-5; 9 bases agree with TRBD1. V trimming: 5 bases; J trimming: 5 bases; junction bases outside the gene matches: 9. From germline, CDR1 is MNHEY and CDR2 SVGAGI. The CDR3 has 15 residues. The CDR3 bases are TGTGCCAGCAGTAAACCCGGGACAGGGAGGGAGACCCAGTACTTC. Translation: CASSKPGTGRETQYF.

This clone was counted a few times. The chain couples TRBV28 to TRBJ1-3; D perhaps matches TRBD1 (6 bases). Germline V lookup: CDR1 MDHEN, CDR2 SYDVKM. The germline V and J ends were trimmed by 6 bases and 4 bases, with 7 bases remaining between them. The CDR3 is 12 residues long. The CDR3 nucleotides are TGTGCCAGCAGAGGGGGAGGAAACACCATATATTTT. This encodes CASRGGGNTIYF.

The rearrangement uses TRBV7-2 and TRBJ2-5; tentatively, D is TRBD1 (6 bases). The CDR3 runs to 13 residues. The V gene's germline CDR1 is SGHTA and CDR2 FQGNSA. The V gene lost 1 base and the J gene lost 4 bases, with 7 bases spanning the gap. CDR3 residues: CASSLGRGETQYF. CDR3 sequence (DNA): TGTGCCAGCAGCTTAGGCAGGGGAGAGACCCAGTACTTC.

Here the CDR3 reads CASSQRGQGATFF. The DNA for the CDR3 is TGTGCCAGCAGCCAGAGGGGACAGGGAGCCACGTTCTTC. The rearrangement uses TRBV14 and TRBJ2-1; 9 bases are a match to TRBD1. In germline, CDR1 is SGHDN, CDR2 FVKESK. The CDR3 has 13 amino acids. Trimming took 3 bases from V and 15 from J; bases not matched to a gene: 9. Full variable domain (remainder filled in from reference TRBV14 and TRBJ2-1): EAGVTQFPSHSVIEKGQTVTLRCDPISGHDNLYWYRRVMGKEIKFLLHFVKESKQDESGMPNNRFLAERTGGTYSTLKVQPAELEDSGVYFCASSQRGQGATFFGPGTRLTVL.

There are a few counts of this clone. This specimen includes other DNA sequences encoding the same CDR3. The chain links TRBV3-1 (or the pseudogene TRBV3-2) to TRBJ1-1; D possibly corresponds to TRBD1 (6 bases). Germline V gives CDR1 LGHDT, CDR2 YNNKEL (reference sequence). There are 14 residues in the CDR3. Trimming removed 1 base from V and 2 bases from J, with 8 bases in between. The CDR3 nucleotides are TGTGCCAGCAGCCAAGCGGACAGAAACACTGAAGCTTTCTTT. Residues: CASSQADRNTEAFF.

The CDR3 DNA follows: TGTGCCAGCAGTTCCGGGATTGGGGGAGGGCAGTTCTTC. It yields the protein CASSSGIGGGQFF. The chain carries TRBV27 and TRBJ2-1; D is perhaps TRBD2 (6 bases). Germline V lookup: CDR1 MNHEY, CDR2 SMNVEV (reference sequence). The V end lost 4 bases, the J end lost 12 bases, and 16 bases lay between the germline ends. This CDR3 is 13 amino acids long.

V gene TRBV5-1 combines with J gene TRBJ1-3; TRBD1 matches 7 bases. Per the germline V gene, CDR1 is SGHRS and CDR2 is YFSETQ. Unmatched junction bases numbered 2, after V lost 0 bases and J lost 2 bases. There are 15 residues in the CDR3. The CDR3: CASSLGRGPGNTIYF. The CDR3 DNA reads TGCGCCAGCAGCTTGGGTAGGGGGCCTGGAAACACCATATATTTT.

CDR3 in amino acids: CASSQGASGGPETQYF. For the CDR3, the DNA is TGTGCCAGCAGCCAAGGGGCTAGCGGGGGTCCCGAGACCCAGTACTTC. V usage is TRBV3-1 (or the pseudogene TRBV3-2) and J usage is TRBJ2-5; 10 nucleotides line up with TRBD2. Trimming removed 1 base from V and 5 bases from J; junction bases left unmatched: 7. The CDR3 totals 16 residues. The germline V gene encodes CDR1 LGHDT and CDR2 YNNKEL (reference sequence).

This chain uses TRBV11-2 with TRBJ1-6; 8 nucleotides match TRBD1. The CDR3 has 16 amino acids. Germline CDR1 is SGHAT and CDR2 is FQNNGV. J lost 10 bases, V lost 0 bases, and 8 bases had no gene match. CDR3 sequence: CASSLDLTGGGSPLHF. CDR3 nucleotide sequence: TGTGCCAGCAGCTTAGATCTAACAGGGGGAGGCTCACCCCTCCACTTT.

This chain joins TRBV2 and TRBJ2-5, with D maybe TRBD1 (6 bases). CDR3 size: 14 residues. The germline CDR1 and CDR2 sequences are SNHLY and FYNNEI. Trimming removed 4 bases at V and 4 bases at J, with 13 bases between. The CDR3: CASSVQGQGETQYF. DNA for the CDR3: TGTGCCAGCAGTGTTCAGGGGCAGGGAGAGACCCAGTACTTC.

The rearrangement joins TRBV29-1 to TRBJ2-1; no firm D call. This CDR3 is 10 amino acids long. CDR1 is SQVTM and CDR2 is ANQGSEA in the germline V gene. The V gene lost 7 bases and the J gene lost 6 bases, with 7 bases spanning the gap. CDR3 in DNA: TGCAGCGGGGGTCTCAATGAGCAGTTCTTC. It is translated as CSGGLNEQFF.

The chain couples TRBV28 to TRBJ1-5; 11 bases are shared with TRBD1. The CDR3 is made up of 15 amino acids. The germline V gene has CDR1 MDHEN and CDR2 SYDVKM. After removal of 6 bases from V and 2 bases from J, the junction contained 3 bases not matched to a gene. The CDR3 sequence is CASRDRGQGNQPQHF. For the CDR3, the DNA is TGTGCCAGCAGGGACAGGGGGCAGGGCAATCAGCCCCAGCATTTT. Variable domain in full (rest from reference TRBV28 and TRBJ1-5): DVKVTQSSRYLVKRTGEKVFLECVQDMDHENMFWYRQDPGLGLRLIYFSYDVKMKEKGDIPEGYSVSREKKERFSLILESASTNQTSMYLCASRDRGQGNQPQHFGDGTRLSIL.

The chain couples TRBV6-5 to TRBJ2-1; D may be TRBD1 (6 bases). Trimming stripped 2 bases from V and 5 bases from J, with 13 bases between. The CDR3 is 15 amino acids. Looked up from germline, CDR1 is MNHEY and CDR2 is SVGAGI. For the CDR3, the DNA is TGTGCCAGCAGTTACGAGCGCAGGGGCGACAATGAGCAGTTCTTC. Translating it yields CASSYERRGDNEQFF.

The chain has TRBV30 and TRBJ1-2, with 8 bases matching TRBD1. V gave up 4 bases and J gave up 5 bases; unmatched junction bases: 18. This CDR3 spans 17 amino acids. Germline CDR1 is GTSNPN and CDR2 is SVGIG (reference sequence). The DNA for the CDR3 is TGTGCCTGGAAACCGGGCCAGGGGGCGAATTTGGTGTATGGCTACACCTTC. This translates into CAWKPGQGANLVYGYTF.

This rearrangement joins TRBV6-5 to TRBJ1-1; possibly TRBD1 for D (5 bases). Per the germline V gene, CDR1 is MNHEY and CDR2 is SVGAGI. The CDR3 has 13 residues. V was trimmed by 8 bases and J by 4 bases, leaving 14 bases between them. The CDR3 coding sequence is TGTGCCAGCGTGAGGAGGGGCCTCACTGAAGCTTTCTTT. Translating gives CASVRRGLTEAFF.

This sequence joins TRBV11-1 and TRBJ2-1, with D unclear. Germline V lookup: CDR1 SGHAT, CDR2 FQDESV (reference sequence). This CDR3 has 13 amino acids. Between the trimmed V and J ends, which lost 6 bases and 6 bases, there was a span of 12 bases. CDR3 sequence (DNA): TGTGCCAGCAGGAATCCCCCCGGCAATGAGCAGTTCTTC. It translates to CASRNPPGNEQFF.

The chain recombines TRBV5-1 with TRBJ2-2; TRBD1 aligns across 7 bases. The CDR3 sequence is 16 residues long. J lost 4 bases, V lost 6 bases, and 12 bases had no gene match. Germline V CDR1 and CDR2: SGHRS, YFSETQ. The CDR3 is CASTRTGTAITGELFF. DNA for the CDR3: TGCGCCAGCACTAGGACCGGGACAGCGATCACCGGGGAGCTGTTTTTT.

The chain has TRBV10-3 and TRBJ2-4, with a weak D call TRBD1 (5 bases). CDR3 length equals 13 residues. Germline V gene sequence: CDR1 ENHRY, CDR2 SYGVKD. V shed 3 bases and J shed 14 bases, with 17 bases lying between them. CDR3 sequence reads: CAISELNRRHEYF. The CDR3 bases are TGTGCCATCAGTGAACTAAACAGGAGACATGAGTACTTC.

This chain connects TRBV27 to TRBJ2-7; 7 bases map to TRBD1. Germline assignment: CDR1 MNHEY and CDR2 SMNVEV (reference sequence). The CDR3 spans 14 residues. V lost 0 bases to trimming and J lost 7 bases; unmatched junction nucleotides: 6. CDR3 sequence: CASSLSKTGSEQYF. DNA of the CDR3: TGTGCCAGCAGTTTATCTAAGACAGGGAGTGAGCAGTACTTC.

The gene calls are TRBV29-1 and TRBJ2-1; 11 nucleotides agree with TRBD1. This CDR3 is built from 14 residues. Losses at the gene ends were 4 bases for V and 10 bases for J; bases not matched to a gene: 9. Germline V gene data show CDR1 as SQVTM and CDR2 as ANQGSEA. DNA of the CDR3: TGCAGCGTTGCCCCCGGGACAGGGGGGAGGGAGCAGTTCTTC. It encodes CSVAPGTGGREQFF.

The chain has TRBV3-1 (or the pseudogene TRBV3-2) and TRBJ2-7; 7 positions match TRBD1. There are 15 residues in the CDR3. V was clipped by 3 bases and J by 5 bases; unmatched bases: 10. CDR1 and CDR2 from the germline V gene are LGHDT and YNNKEL (reference sequence). The CDR3 DNA follows: TGTGCCAGCAGCCATGCTCCGGACAGGACAAACGAGCAGTACTTC. This sequence encodes CASSHAPDRTNEQYF.

The J gene is TRBJ1-6, the V gene TRBV2; the D gene is possibly TRBD1 (6 bases). The length of the CDR3 is 13 residues. With 6 bases removed from V and 12 bases from J, the gap between germline ends came to 15 bases. Germline V gene sequence: CDR1 SNHLY, CDR2 FYNNEI. The CDR3 DNA reads TGTGCCAGCAGCATATCATACAGGGAACCCCTCCACTTT. Its translation is CASSISYREPLHF. Based on the CDR3 plus reference TRBV2 and TRBJ1-6, the full variable domain is EPEVTQTPSHQVTQMGQEVILRCVPISNHLYFYWYRQILGQKVEFLVSFYNNEISEKSEIFDDQFSVERPDGSNFTLKIRSTKLEDSAMYFCASSISYREPLHFGNGTRLTVT.

This clone was seen a single time. This chain connects TRBV2 to TRBJ1-5, with D perhaps matching TRBD1 (5 bases). The CDR3 sequence is 14 residues long. Germline assignment: CDR1 SNHLY and CDR2 FYNNEI. Trimming removed 3 bases at V and 5 bases at J, with 11 bases between. The CDR3 sequence is CASSDSAGYQPQHF. The CDR3 DNA follows: TGTGCCAGCAGTGATTCGGCAGGGTATCAGCCCCAGCATTTT.

The V call is TRBV7-9, the J call TRBJ1-1, with 7 bases aligning to TRBD1. Germline assignment: CDR1 SEHNR and CDR2 FQNEAQ (reference sequence). V was clipped by 3 bases and J by 1 base; unmatched bases: 2. CDR3 length: 14 amino acids. CDR3 amino acids: CASSFGQANTEAFF. DNA of the CDR3: TGTGCCAGCAGCTTCGGACAGGCGAACACTGAAGCTTTCTTT.

The chain uses TRBV2 and TRBJ1-5, with D possibly being TRBD1 (5 bases). Trimming cost V 7 bases and J 0 bases, with 10 bases left between them. Germline assignment: CDR1 SNHLY and CDR2 FYNNEI. The length of the CDR3 is 14 residues. The CDR3 here is CASIADNSNQPQHF. The CDR3 coding sequence is TGTGCCAGCATCGCGGACAATAGCAATCAGCCCCAGCATTTT.

The CDR3 here is CASSIPSGGYNEQFF. CDR3 sequence (DNA): TGTGCCAGCAGTATTCCGAGCGGGGGCTACAATGAGCAGTTCTTC. V usage is TRBV5-4 and J usage is TRBJ2-1; TRBD2 aligns across 8 bases. The CDR3 totals 15 residues. The V segment lost 5 bases and the J segment 3 bases; nucleotides outside the gene matches: 7. The germline CDR1 and CDR2 sequences are SGHNT and YYREEE (reference sequence).

The chain combines TRBV6-5 with TRBJ2-5; 10 nucleotides line up with TRBD2. V shed 6 bases, J shed 0 bases, and the junction held 4 bases outside the gene matches. This CDR3 spans 15 amino acids. Germline CDR1 is MNHEY and CDR2 is SVGAGI. This chain's CDR3 is CASRASGGYQETQYF. The CDR3 nucleotides read TGTGCCAGCAGAGCTAGCGGGGGTTACCAAGAGACCCAGTACTTC.